This T cell receptor (beta chain) was captured in a study of T-cell memory formation after mild COVID-19. MiXCR, run by TCRdb on the 5' RACE reads, gives a single entry per CDR3 protein. The sample contains 150,000 to 200,000 distinct CDR3 sequences, roughly 11% of which appear only once. Germline CDR1 KGHSH, CDR2 LQKENI. CDR3 length: 15 residues. Trimming removed 3 bases from V and 5 bases from J; junction bases left unmatched: 8. The source of this sequence is a man aged 18 to 29 who had mild COVID-19 (a few samples of this study predate the infection). Cell type and time point are not known. The chain employs TRBV18 and TRBJ2-5; TRBD1 agrees at 8 bases. Sequencing used PBMCs or a T cell subset sorted from them (not recorded which). CDR3 loop: CASSPWGQAVETQYF. CDR3 nucleotides: TGTGCCAGCTCACCTTGGGGACAGGCCGTGGAGACCCAGTACTTC.